This is a list of T cell receptor beta chains from one sample in a study of radiotherapy plus CTLA-4 blockade in lung cancer. Profiled with immunoSEQ multiplex PCR; TCRdb holds only in-frame clones, not every one. Of roughly 42,000 clones detected, 63% appear once; the ten largest clones hold 18%. This specimen consisted of peripheral blood, obtained from a patient treated with radiotherapy plus ipilimumab. The receptors originated from a human donor with non-small cell lung cancer who had a partial response to radiotherapy plus ipilimumab. The CDR3 runs from the conserved cysteine through the conserved F or W. Fields, in order: clone size, V gene, D gene, J gene, CDR3 protein, CDR3 DNA. D genes are given only for firm matches. Size values are once, few and many counts, or a class for expanded clones, and some rows have none.

>medium-sized|TRBV19|TRBD2|TRBJ2-1
CASSKGLAGERDEQFF
TGTGCCAGTAGTAAGGGACTAGCGGGGGAAAGGGATGAGCAGTTCTTC
>few|TRBV30|-|TRBJ2-1
CAWRGGGGLPVQFF
TGTGCCTGGAGGGGGGGCGGGGGCCTTCCGGTGCAGTTCTTC
>-|TRBV2|-|TRBJ1-2
CASSERGNGYTF
TGTGCCAGCAGTGAACGCGGGAATGGCTACACCTTC
>-|TRBV18|TRBD2|TRBJ2-1
CASSPLAGNLYNEQFF
TGTGCCAGCTCACCACTAGCGGGCAACCTCTACAATGAGCAGTTCTTC
>-|TRBV30|TRBD1|TRBJ2-7
CAWADRGNSYEQYF
TGTGCCTGGGCCGACAGGGGCAACTCCTACGAGCAGTACTTC
>-|TRBV7-9|TRBD2|TRBJ2-1
CASSLVRVAGDYNEQFF
TGTGCCAGCAGCTTAGTCCGGGTAGCGGGAGATTACAATGAGCAGTTCTTC
>-|TRBV11-1|-|TRBJ2-3
CASSLGDTQYF
TGTGCCAGCAGCTTGGGCGATACGCAGTATTTT
>-|TRBV4-2|TRBD2|TRBJ2-3
CASSQDVPGGTDTQYF
TGTGCCAGCAGCCAAGATGTCCCGGGGGGTACAGATACGCAGTATTTT
>-|TRBV9|TRBD2|TRBJ2-3
CASSVAPSGGHTDTQYF
TGTGCCAGCAGCGTAGCCCCTAGCGGGGGTCACACAGATACGCAGTATTTT
>once|TRBV14|TRBD1|TRBJ2-7
CASSQGGTGSYEQYF
TGTGCCAGCAGCCAAGGGGGGACAGGCTCCTACGAGCAGTACTTC
>few|TRBV6-1|-|TRBJ2-7
CASRTGVYEQYF
TGTGCCAGCAGGACAGGCGTTTACGAGCAGTACTTC
>-|TRBV6-1|TRBD2|TRBJ2-1
CASSGPIVTSGDKQFF
TGTGCCAGCAGTGGCCCCATAGTAACTAGCGGGGACAAGCAGTTCTTC
>-|TRBV27|TRBD1|TRBJ2-7
CASSLGTGVFIDEQYF
TGTGCCAGCAGTTTAGGGACAGGGGTGTTCATCGACGAGCAGTACTTC
>-|TRBV2|-|TRBJ2-5
CASSEEAFYYQETQYF
TGTGCCAGCAGTGAAGAAGCGTTTTATTACCAAGAGACCCAGTACTTC
>-|TRBV4-2|-|TRBJ2-2
CASSQDLRGRNTGELFF
TGTGCCAGCAGCCAAGATCTGAGAGGGAGGAACACCGGGGAGCTGTTTTTT
>-|TRBV6-5|-|TRBJ2-7
CASSSPTRQGGEQYF
TGTGCCAGCAGTAGCCCCACGCGGCAGGGCGGCGAGCAGTACTTC
>-|TRBV6-1|-|TRBJ2-7
CASTGGPRSYEQYF
TGTGCCAGCACAGGAGGGCCAAGATCCTACGAGCAGTACTTC
>-|TRBV9|-|TRBJ2-6
CASSASGAGANVLTF
TGTGCCAGCAGCGCTTCAGGGGCTGGGGCCAACGTCCTGACTTTC
>-|TRBV9|-|TRBJ1-1
CASSVASRDTEAFF
TGTGCCAGCAGCGTAGCTTCCAGGGACACTGAAGCTTTCTTT
>-|TRBV4-3|-|TRBJ2-3
CASSLDFRTDTQYF
TGCGCCAGCAGCCTGGACTTCCGCACAGATACGCAGTATTTT
>-|TRBV27|TRBD1|TRBJ1-4
CASSRDGTGVEWGYEKLFF
TGTGCCAGCAGTCGCGACGGGACAGGGGTCGAGTGGGGATATGAAAAACTGTTTTTT
>-|TRBV4-2|TRBD2|TRBJ2-1
CASSQALRGVLYNEQFF
TGTGCCAGCAGCCAAGCGTTACGGGGGGTCCTCTACAATGAGCAGTTCTTC
>-|TRBV6-5|-|TRBJ1-2
CASRLDRTNYGYTF
TGTGCCAGCAGGCTAGACCGGACTAACTATGGCTACACCTTC
>-|TRBV5-4|-|TRBJ1-5
CASSSGTSSNQPQHF
TGTGCCAGCAGCTCTGGGACATCAAGCAATCAGCCCCAGCATTTT
>once|TRBV7-2|TRBD2|TRBJ2-3
CASSLKRGGASTDTQYF
TGTGCCAGCAGCTTGAAGCGGGGGGGTGCTAGCACAGATACGCAGTATTTT
>-|TRBV5-4|-|TRBJ2-2
CASSLKGLGTGELFF
TGTGCCAGCAGCTTAAAGGGGCTCGGGACCGGGGAGCTGTTTTTT
>-|TRBV6-5|-|TRBJ1-2
CASSRQSTQNYGYTF
TGTGCCAGCAGCCGACAGTCAACACAGAACTATGGCTACACCTTC
>once|TRBV7-9|TRBD1|TRBJ1-2
CASSPSGDRGEGYTF
TGTGCCAGCAGCCCAAGTGGAGACAGGGGCGAAGGCTACACCTTC
>-|TRBV7-7|-|TRBJ1-1
CASSPLSAGNTEAFF
TGTGCTAGCAGCCCCTTATCGGCGGGAAACACTGAAGCTTTCTTT
>-|TRBV9|-|TRBJ1-6
CASSPGGGTYNSPLHF
TGTGCCAGCAGCCCCGGGGGGGGTACCTATAATTCACCCCTCCACTTT
>-|TRBV6-6|TRBD1|TRBJ2-5
CASSYTGGLETQYF
TGTGCCAGCAGTTATACAGGGGGACTCGAGACCCAGTACTTC
>few|TRBV10-1|-|TRBJ1-1
CASTLQGLTEAFF
TGCGCCAGCACCCTTCAGGGCCTCACTGAAGCTTTCTTT
>-|TRBV15|-|TRBJ1-2
CATSRDLSGYGYTF
TGTGCCACCAGCAGAGATCTATCAGGCTATGGCTACACCTTC
>-|TRBV5-4|-|TRBJ2-1
CASSLALGARSSYNEQFF
TGTGCCAGCAGCTTGGCCCTTGGGGCGAGGAGCTCCTACAATGAGCAGTTCTTC
>few|TRBV6-1|TRBD1|TRBJ1-6
CASSEGRGLPSPLHF
TGTGCCAGCTCCGAAGGCAGGGGGCTTCCGTCACCCCTCCACTTT
>once|TRBV4-2|-|TRBJ1-5
CASSQDGDGNQPQHF
TGTGCCAGCAGCCAAGACGGAGACGGCAATCAGCCCCAGCATTTT
>-|TRBV7-2|TRBD1|TRBJ2-1
CASSLADRTNEQFF
TGTGCCAGCAGCTTAGCGGACAGGACCAATGAGCAGTTCTTC
>-|TRBV2|TRBD2|TRBJ2-1
CASSEWTSGARAQFF
TGTGCCAGCAGTGAGTGGACTAGCGGAGCCAGGGCGCAGTTCTTC
>once|TRBV10-3|-|TRBJ2-1
CAIRIDGSSYNEQFF
TGTGCCATCAGGATTGACGGGAGCTCCTACAATGAGCAGTTCTTC
>few|TRBV6-5|TRBD1|TRBJ1-2
CASRTGEHGYTF
TGTGCCAGCAGAACAGGGGAGCATGGCTACACCTTC
>-|TRBV7-2|TRBD2|TRBJ2-3
CASSRLAGGEDTQYF
TGTGCCAGCAGCCGACTAGCGGGAGGGGAAGATACGCAGTATTTT
>-|TRBV30|-|TRBJ1-5
CAWSQGDSNQPQHF
TGTGCCTGGAGTCAGGGTGATAGCAATCAGCCCCAGCATTTT
>-|TRBV5-1|TRBD1|TRBJ1-2
CASSYRGGNYGYTF
TGCGCCAGCAGCTACAGGGGGGGAAACTATGGCTACACCTTC
>-|TRBV4-3|-|TRBJ1-5
CASSQDWSGNQPQHF
TGCGCCAGCAGCCAAGACTGGTCAGGAAATCAGCCCCAGCATTTT
>-|TRBV19|TRBD1|TRBJ1-5
CATSDRGSNQPQHF
TGTGCCACATCGGACAGGGGAAGCAATCAGCCCCAGCATTTT
>few|TRBV6-1|-|TRBJ1-1
CASNPGYTEAFF
TGTGCCAGCAATCCAGGGTACACTGAAGCTTTCTTT
>-|TRBV5-4|-|TRBJ2-2
CASSLETVTGELFF
TGTGCCAGCAGCTTGGAAACGGTCACCGGGGAGCTGTTTTTT
>-|TRBV5-1|-|TRBJ1-2
CASSSPGSFYGYTF
TGCGCCAGCAGCTCACCAGGCTCCTTCTATGGCTACACCTTC
>few|TRBV7-9|-|TRBJ2-2
CASSVSVSGELFF
TGTGCCAGCAGCGTCTCAGTCTCCGGGGAGCTGTTTTTT
>few|TRBV29-1|-|TRBJ1-2
CSVDEDPVGGYGYTF
TGCAGCGTTGATGAAGATCCCGTTGGGGGGTATGGCTACACCTTC
>-|TRBV28|-|TRBJ2-2
CASALGTLTGELFF
TGTGCCAGTGCTCTCGGGACTCTAACCGGGGAGCTGTTTTTT
>few|TRBV9|TRBD1|TRBJ2-1
CASNQGGQGSEQFF
TGTGCCAGCAACCAGGGGGGACAGGGGTCTGAGCAGTTCTTC
>-|TRBV30|-|TRBJ2-2
CAGLREETGELFF
TGTGCCGGCCTCAGGGAGGAGACCGGGGAGCTGTTTTTT